This TCR beta chain was sequenced in a study of T cell responses to AZD1222 COVID-19 vaccine. Study as a whole: Both about-4-week and about-12-week second-dose recipients were combined. Overall study findings and caveats: Across spike, vaccine-associated CD4 TCRs were found, dominant at 160-218 and 743-854. The donor group comprised mostly white British people and more females; the analysis possibly underestimated clonal diversity. The peak T cell response came first, and repertoires were sampled only after it.

Measured with immunoSEQ multiplex PCR; TCRdb has only the in-frame clones, and not every one. The profile shows 150,000 or so clones, 80% to 95% of them singletons. For this clone: Antigen: not known.

This CDR3 comprises 14 residues. The ends were cut back, 0 bases at V and 10 bases at J, with 11 bases in the middle. In germline, CDR1 is SGHNT, CDR2 YYREEE (reference sequence). The material sequenced was peripheral blood, taken on day 0 of AZD1222 vaccination. The chain uses TRBV5-4 and TRBJ1-6; D gene unclear. The sequence was obtained from an adult in good health. CDR3 nucleotides: TGTGCCAGCAGCTTGGCGAGCCCGGGATCACCCCTCCACTTT. This encodes CASSLASPGSPLHF.